Each of the 30 T cell receptor beta chains below was sequenced from the same sample in a study of cytomegalovirus exposure and HLA in healthy donors. In the PCR, 60 Vbeta and 13 Jbeta primers were used. Sequencing was performed with immunoSEQ multiplex PCR; in TCRdb, only in-frame clones are kept and a portion is missing. The sample has over 95,000 clones; roughly 72% are singletons. Sequenced sample: PBMCs. All receptors come from a woman between 35 and 50 years old in good health and CMV-seropositive.

On this clone: This CDR3 is also generated by other DNA sequences in the sample. This chain connects TRBV19 to TRBJ2-5, with D possibly TRBD2 on 6 matching bases. V lost 4 bases, J lost 5 bases, and 11 bases lay in between. The length of the CDR3 is 13 residues. Germline CDR1 is LNHDA and CDR2 is SQIVND (reference sequence). Here the CDR3 DNA reads TGTGCCAGTAGTAGGGGACTTGGTGAGACCCAGTACTTC. Residues: CASSRGLGETQYF.

The rearrangement links TRBV11-1 to TRBJ1-1; 7 bases fit TRBD1. The CDR3 extends over 18 amino acids. V trimming: 4 bases; J trimming: 3 bases; junction bases outside the gene matches: 17. Germline lookup yields CDR1 SGHAT and CDR2 FQDESV (reference sequence). CDR3 nucleotide sequence: TGTGCCAGCAGCTCAGTTGGAACTTGGGGACAGCAGGACACTGAAGCTTTCTTT. Amino acids: CASSSVGTWGQQDTEAFF.

This chain uses TRBV9 with TRBJ2-1, with 11 positions matching TRBD1. The germline V gene has CDR1 SGDLS and CDR2 YYNGEE. This CDR3 is 18 amino acids long. Germline trimming cut 0 bases from V and 7 bases from J; bases unmatched to any gene: 12. The CDR3 loop reads CASSVGLGTGGNRNEQFF. DNA of the CDR3: TGTGCCAGCAGCGTAGGGTTAGGGACAGGGGGTAATAGGAATGAGCAGTTCTTC.

The chain is built from TRBV5-5 and TRBJ2-7; weak D call: TRBD2 (7 bases). The length of the CDR3 is 13 residues. Germline V lookup: CDR1 SGHKS, CDR2 YYEKEE (reference sequence). The V and J ends lost 2 bases and 7 bases respectively, with 13 bases between them. CDR3 loop: CASSLGGAWEQYF. The CDR3, as DNA: TGTGCCAGCAGCTTAGGGGGGGCTTGGGAGCAGTACTTC.

This rearrangement joins TRBV18 to TRBJ2-7; 10 nucleotides align to TRBD2. Looked up from germline, CDR1 is KGHSH and CDR2 is LQKENI. This CDR3 is built from 15 residues. After removal of 3 bases from V and 3 bases from J, the junction contained 5 bases not matched to a gene. The CDR3 reads CASSPLAGEFYEQYF. CDR3 in DNA: TGTGCCAGCTCACCTCTAGCGGGGGAGTTCTACGAGCAGTACTTC.

The chain couples TRBV2 to TRBJ2-3; 10 nucleotides match TRBD2. The CDR3 has 13 amino acids. J gave up 8 bases and V 10 bases, and 9 bases lay outside the gene matches. Per the germline V gene, CDR1 is SNHLY and CDR2 is FYNNEI. The CDR3, as DNA: TGTGCCACTACTAGCGGGGCCCGGGGTACGCAGTATTTT. It specifies CATTSGARGTQYF.

The chain joins TRBV6-6 to TRBJ1-4, with 7 bases identical to TRBD1. The CDR3 consists of 15 residues. Losses at the gene ends were 7 bases for V and 0 bases for J; bases not matched to a gene: 5. Germline V gene sequence: CDR1 MNHNY, CDR2 SVGAGI (reference sequence). The CDR3 DNA reads as TGTGCCAGCAACCACAGGGGCGCAACTAATGAAAAACTGTTTTTT. Residues: CASNHRGATNEKLFF.

CDR3 sequence (DNA): TGTGCCAGCAGCTCTCGTCTTGACAGGGCCTCTGGCTACACCTTC. It encodes CASSSRLDRASGYTF. The genes are TRBV11-1 and TRBJ1-2; 7 nucleotides line up with TRBD1. Trimming cost V 4 bases and J 7 bases; bases outside gene matches: 12. The CDR3 is 15 amino acids. CDR1 and CDR2 from the germline V gene are SGHAT and FQDESV (reference sequence).

J is TRBJ2-1 and V is TRBV4-1, with 10 positions matching TRBD1. Looked up from germline, CDR1 is MGHRA and CDR2 is YSYEKL. The CDR3 extends over 16 amino acids. The ends lost 3 bases at V and 2 bases at J; junction bases unmatched: 4. In DNA, the CDR3 is TGCGCCAGCAGCCACGCCGGGACAGGGGCCTACAATGAGCAGTTCTTC. Its translation is CASSHAGTGAYNEQFF.

The rearrangement joins TRBV11-2 to TRBJ2-1, with TRBD2 identical over 11 bases. The trim removed 5 bases at V and 4 bases at J, leaving 4 bases unmatched. This CDR3 has 15 residues. CDR1 and CDR2 (germline): SGHAT, FQNNGV. CDR3 bases: TGTGCCAGCAGCGAACTAGCGGGGGATTACAATGAGCAGTTCTTC. It yields the protein CASSELAGDYNEQFF. The full variable domain, rest sourced from reference TRBV11-2 and TRBJ2-1, is EAGVAQSPRYKIIEKRQSVAFWCNPISGHATLYWYQQILGQGPKLLIQFQNNGVVDDSQLPKDRFSAERLKGVDSTLKIQPAKLEDSAVYLCASSELAGDYNEQFFGPGTRLTVL.

The chain uses TRBV18 and TRBJ1-2, with TRBD1 identical over 8 bases. Losses at the gene ends were 5 bases for V and 7 bases for J; bases not matched to a gene: 9. This CDR3 contains 14 residues. The germline V gene encodes CDR1 KGHSH and CDR2 LQKENI. CDR3 sequence reads: CASSAQTGEGGYTF. In nucleotides, the CDR3 is TGTGCCAGCTCAGCCCAGACAGGGGAGGGTGGCTACACCTTC. Drawing the rest from reference TRBV18 and TRBJ1-2, the complete variable domain is NAGVMQNPRHLVRRRGQEARLRCSPMKGHSHVYWYRQLPEEGLKFMVYLQKENIIDESGMPKERFSAEFPKEGPSILRIQQVVRGDSAAYFCASSAQTGEGGYTFGSGTRLTVV.

The rearrangement uses TRBV7-9 and TRBJ2-3; D remains unclear. Trimming removed 1 base at V and 4 bases at J, with 6 bases between. The CDR3 runs 13 residues. CDR1 is SEHNR, CDR2 FQNEAQ, per germline (reference sequence). The CDR3 DNA follows: TGTGCCAGCAGCTTAGTTGGGCCAGATACGCAGTATTTT. It specifies CASSLVGPDTQYF. The whole variable domain, remainder taken from reference TRBV7-9 and TRBJ2-3, is DTGVSQNPRHKITKRGQNVTFRCDPISEHNRLYWYRQTLGQGPEFLTYFQNEAQLEKSRLLSDRFSAERPKGSFSTLEIQRTEQGDSAMYLCASSLVGPDTQYFGPGTRLTVL.

The CDR3 region is CASSPLAGITGELFF. The CDR3 bases are TGCGCCAGCAGCCCACTAGCGGGAATTACCGGGGAGCTGTTTTTT. The gene calls are TRBV4-1 and TRBJ2-2, with 10 bases identical to TRBD2. V lost 4 bases and J lost 5; bases outside the gene matches: 4. In germline, CDR1 is MGHRA, CDR2 YSYEKL. This CDR3 has 15 amino acids.

This clone was counted a few times. This chain uses TRBV30 with TRBJ2-3; maybe TRBD2 (7 bases). Germline V gives CDR1 GTSNPN, CDR2 SVGIG (reference sequence). Trimming took off 3 bases at V and 0 bases at J, with 13 bases between the two ends. This CDR3 spans 15 amino acids. CDR3 coding DNA: TGTGCCTGGAGCCGTGGGGGGGCTAGCACAGATACGCAGTATTTT. Translating gives CAWSRGGASTDTQYF.

The gene calls are TRBV6-9 and TRBJ2-1; TRBD2 is a possible D gene (7 bases). V was clipped by 1 base and J by 11 bases, with 21 bases between them. This CDR3 contains 16 residues. The germline CDR1 and CDR2 sequences are MNHGY and SVAAGI. The CDR3 nucleotides read TGTGCCAGCAGTTATTGGGACGCGGGGGCTAATGATAAGCAGTTCTTC. Amino acids: CASSYWDAGANDKQFF.

The V gene is TRBV7-8, the J gene TRBJ2-7; no clear D gene. Per germline, CDR1 SGHVS and CDR2 FQNEAQ. This CDR3 has 14 amino acids. V shed 2 bases and J shed 3 bases, with 11 bases lying between them. CDR3 loop: CASSLNGLFYEQYF. The CDR3 region has the DNA TGTGCCAGCAGCTTAAACGGGTTGTTCTACGAGCAGTACTTC.

V usage is TRBV7-8 and J usage is TRBJ2-7; 7 positions agree with TRBD1. This CDR3 is 12 amino acids long. Germline assignment: CDR1 SGHVS and CDR2 FQNEAQ. J was trimmed by 7 bases and V by 3 bases; bases with no gene match: 3. CDR3 protein: CASSFGTAEQYF. The CDR3, as DNA: TGTGCCAGCAGCTTCGGGACAGCAGAGCAGTACTTC.

This clone was seen more than once but under ten times. The V and J genes are TRBV7-2 and TRBJ2-1; D may be TRBD2 (6 bases). Germline CDR1 SGHTA, CDR2 FQGNSA. Between the trimmed V and J ends, which lost 1 base and 9 bases, there was a span of 16 bases. The CDR3 is 15 residues long. The CDR3 loop is CASSLGGGGVSEQFF. The CDR3 DNA is TGTGCCAGCAGCTTAGGAGGAGGAGGGGTTAGTGAGCAGTTCTTC.

The V gene is TRBV10-3, the J gene TRBJ2-5; 14 positions match TRBD2. Germline CDR1 is ENHRY and CDR2 is SYGVKD. This CDR3 is 15 amino acids long. J gave up 5 bases and V 6 bases, and 5 bases lay outside the gene matches. The CDR3: CAIRGLAGGGETQYF. CDR3 DNA sequence: TGTGCCATCAGAGGACTAGCGGGGGGAGGGGAGACCCAGTACTTC.

V gene TRBV10-3 combines with J gene TRBJ2-7; TRBD2 aligns across 8 bases. In germline, CDR1 is ENHRY, CDR2 SYGVKD. V lost 10 bases and J lost 7; bases outside the gene matches: 18. CDR3 length equals 15 residues. The CDR3 reads CATGSRPGLEDEQYF. For the CDR3, the DNA is TGTGCCACCGGCTCTCGTCCGGGACTAGAGGATGAGCAGTACTTC.

The chain uses TRBV11-2 and TRBJ2-7; TRBD1 matches at 7 bases. V lost 5 bases, J lost 3 bases, and 10 bases stayed unmatched. CDR3 length equals 15 residues. Germline CDR1 reads SGHAT; CDR2 reads FQNNGV. As DNA, the CDR3 is TGTGCCAGCAGCCGACAAGGACAGGTGGACTACGAGCAGTACTTC. Its translation is CASSRQGQVDYEQYF.

This sequence joins TRBV9 and TRBJ1-2; no reliable D call. The CDR3 totals 16 residues. Germline V gene lookup returns CDR1 SGDLS and CDR2 YYNGEE. The germline V and J ends were trimmed by 0 bases and 5 bases, with 17 bases remaining between them. CDR3 protein: CASSVGRAWATYGYTF. Here the CDR3 DNA reads TGTGCCAGCAGCGTAGGGAGGGCCTGGGCCACATATGGCTACACCTTC.

This clone was detected a few times. The gene calls are TRBV18 and TRBJ1-6; D is ambiguous. V dropped 6 bases and J dropped 8 bases, with 14 bases sitting between them. Germline V CDR1 and CDR2: KGHSH, LQKENI. This CDR3 spans 14 amino acids. CDR3 loop: CASSRGRVDSPLHF. CDR3 nucleotides: TGTGCCAGCTCCCGAGGTCGGGTCGATTCACCCCTCCACTTT.

This chain joins TRBV12-5 and TRBJ2-5; 9 positions agree with TRBD1. Germline CDR1 and CDR2: LGHNT and FRNRAP. CDR3 size: 15 residues. V was pared by 3 bases and J by 4 bases, with 6 bases of the junction left unmatched. CDR3 protein: CASGLGTGMGETQYF. CDR3 coding DNA: TGTGCTAGTGGTTTAGGGACAGGGATGGGAGAGACCCAGTACTTC. Variable domain in full (rest from reference TRBV12-5 and TRBJ2-5): DARVTQTPRHKVTEMGQEVTMRCQPILGHNTVFWYRQTMMQGLELLAYFRNRAPLDDSGMPKDRFSAEMPDATLATLKIQPSEPRDSAVYFCASGLGTGMGETQYFGPGTRLLVL.

The chain joins TRBV7-9 to TRBJ2-1; the match to TRBD2 covers 8 bases. V lost 3 bases and J lost 3; bases outside the gene matches: 4. The CDR3 has 15 amino acids. Germline V lookup: CDR1 SEHNR, CDR2 FQNEAQ (reference sequence). The chain's CDR3 is CASSLSAGGYNEQFF. The CDR3 bases are TGTGCCAGCAGCTTGAGCGCGGGGGGCTACAATGAGCAGTTCTTC.

The chain employs TRBV29-1 and TRBJ2-7; 7 bases match TRBD1. Germline V gene sequence: CDR1 SQVTM, CDR2 ANQGSEA. V shed 3 bases and J 2 bases; nucleotides not matched to a gene: 10. The CDR3 has 15 residues. The CDR3 bases are TGCAGCGTTGAGGGATCGACAGGGCACACCTACGAGCAGTACTTC. Residues: CSVEGSTGHTYEQYF.

The chain uses TRBV5-1 and TRBJ2-3, with 13 bases identical to TRBD2. V lost 3 bases to trimming and J lost 5 bases; unmatched junction nucleotides: 9. This CDR3 has 17 amino acids. Germline CDR1 is SGHRS and CDR2 is YFSETQ. CDR3 sequence reads: CASSWTTSGGAGDTQYF. The CDR3 DNA sequence: TGCGCCAGCAGCTGGACAACTAGCGGGGGGGCAGGAGATACGCAGTATTTT.

This clone was seen a handful of times. The rearrangement joins TRBV9 to TRBJ2-3; a weak D match, TRBD2 (7 bases). V was shortened by 3 bases and J by 2 bases, with 10 bases between the two germline ends. This CDR3 contains 14 residues. Germline CDR1 is SGDLS and CDR2 is YYNGEE. The CDR3 here is CASSGGGFTDTQYF. In nucleotides, the CDR3 is TGTGCCAGCAGCGGGGGGGGCTTCACAGATACGCAGTATTTT.

V gene TRBV2 combines with J gene TRBJ1-1, with 9 positions matching TRBD1. Germline CDR1 reads SNHLY; CDR2 reads FYNNEI. The J segment lost 4 bases and the V segment lost 4 bases, leaving 4 bases of the junction unmatched. There are 14 residues in the CDR3. DNA of the CDR3: TGTGCCAGCAGTGGACAGGGGGTCTTCACTGAAGCTTTCTTT. Its protein is CASSGQGVFTEAFF. Combining the CDR3 with reference TRBV2 and TRBJ1-1 gives the whole variable domain EPEVTQTPSHQVTQMGQEVILRCVPISNHLYFYWYRQILGQKVEFLVSFYNNEISEKSEIFDDQFSVERPDGSNFTLKIRSTKLEDSAMYFCASSGQGVFTEAFFGQGTRLTVV.

This chain links TRBV9 with TRBJ2-2; 8 bases agree with TRBD2. V was pared by 4 bases and J by 3 bases, with 8 bases of the junction left unmatched. CDR3 size: 16 residues. Per the germline V gene, CDR1 is SGDLS and CDR2 is YYNGEE. Here the CDR3 DNA reads TGTGCCAGCAGCCACCCGGCTAGCGGGTACACCGGGGAGCTGTTTTTT. Protein product: CASSHPASGYTGELFF.